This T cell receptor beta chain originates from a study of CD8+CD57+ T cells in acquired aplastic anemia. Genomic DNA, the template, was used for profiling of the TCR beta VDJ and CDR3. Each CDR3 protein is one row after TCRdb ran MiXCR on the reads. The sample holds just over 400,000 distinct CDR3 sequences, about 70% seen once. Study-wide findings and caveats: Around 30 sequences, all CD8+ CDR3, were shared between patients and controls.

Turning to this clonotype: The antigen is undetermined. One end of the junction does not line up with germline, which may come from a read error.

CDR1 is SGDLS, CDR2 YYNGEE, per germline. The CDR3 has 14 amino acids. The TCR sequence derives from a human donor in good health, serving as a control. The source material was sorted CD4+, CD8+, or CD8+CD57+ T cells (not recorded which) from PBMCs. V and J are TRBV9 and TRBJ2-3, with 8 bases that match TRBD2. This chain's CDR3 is CASSLVAGPNNEHF. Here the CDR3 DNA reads TGTGCCAGCAGCTTAGTAGCGGGGCCCAACAATGAGCATTTT.